A selection of T cell receptor beta chains follows, all from one sample in a study of blood T cell repertoires in COVID-19. The table came from immunoSEQ multiplex PCR; TCRdb's copy has only in-frame clones and leaves some out. Of roughly 120,000 clones in the sample, 81% were seen once. The sample comprised peripheral blood. Source of these receptors: a man aged 50 or older with acute or convalescent COVID-19. Each CDR3 is given with its conserved first and last residue. D genes are given only for firm matches. Not all rows give a size; the values are once, few, many and, for expanded clones, a class.

>.|TRBJ1-6|.|TRBV7-8
TGTGCCAGCAGCTCGTTAGGAGGTGCACCCCTCCACTTT
CASSSLGGAPLHF
>.|TRBJ2-3|.|TRBV19
TGTGCCAGTAGTGTCGACACTGGCACAGATACGCAGTATTTT
CASSVDTGTDTQYF
>.|TRBJ1-4|.|TRBV5-1
TGCGCCAGCAGCTTGGGGGCCGCTAATGAAAAACTGTTTTTT
CASSLGAANEKLFF
>.|TRBJ1-2|.|TRBV28
TGTGCCAGCAGTTTATGGATGGCGGGACCTATCGATGGCTACACCTTC
CASSLWMAGPIDGYTF
>few|TRBJ2-2|TRBD2|TRBV2
TGTGCCGGCGGACTAGAAGGGTCGGCCGGGGAGCTGTTTTTT
CAGGLEGSAGELFF
>once|TRBJ1-5|.|TRBV28
TGTGCCAGCAGTTTAGGTCTTCGTGGCGGGGGAGGAAATCAGCCCCAGCATTTT
CASSLGLRGGGGNQPQHF
>.|TRBJ2-6|.|TRBV27
TGTGCCAGCAGTTCCATAGGACAGTGGGGTGGGGCCAACGTCCTGACTTTC
CASSSIGQWGGANVLTF
>.|TRBJ2-2|.|TRBV12-3/TRBV12-4
TGTGCCAGCAGATTTACAGGATCCGGGGAGCTGTTTTTT
CASRFTGSGELFF
>few|TRBJ1-1|.|TRBV29-1
TGCAGCGTTGACCAGGGGAACACTGAAGCTTTCTTT
CSVDQGNTEAFF
>.|TRBJ1-2|.|TRBV1
TGCACCAGCAGCCAAGAGCAGGGGAATTACTACACCTTC
CTSSQEQGNYYTF
>.|TRBJ2-3|TRBD2|TRBV5-1
TGCGCCAGCAGCTTGATTACTAGCGGGGGCTCAGATACGCAGTATTTT
CASSLITSGGSDTQYF
>once|TRBJ1-2|TRBD1|TRBV27
TGTGCCAGCAGTTTGAGACAGGGGGCGCATCTTAACTATGGCTACACCTTC
CASSLRQGAHLNYGYTF
>.|TRBJ2-6|TRBD2|TRBV28
TGTGCCAGCAGTTTATATAGCGGGGCAACCGGGGCCAACGTCCTGACTTTC
CASSLYSGATGANVLTF
>.|TRBJ1-2|.|TRBV6-6
TGTGCCAGCAGCCAAAGACTTAACTATGGCTACACCTTC
CASSQRLNYGYTF
>.|TRBJ1-6|.|TRBV12-2
TGTGCAAGTCGCTTAGCGCTCAAACGGACAGGGGCCTCCTATAATTCACCCCTCCACTTT
CASRLALKRTGASYNSPLHF
>.|TRBJ2-1|.|TRBV12-3/TRBV12-4
TGTGCCAGCAGTGGCGTAGCGCAGTTCTTC
CASSGVAQFF
>.|TRBJ2-7|TRBD1|TRBV2
TGTGCCAGCAAATCAAGACAGGGTAGTTTCTACGAGCAGTACTTC
CASKSRQGSFYEQYF
>once|TRBJ1-2|.|TRBV27
TGTGCCAGCAGTTTATTCTCTGGCTACACCTTC
CASSLFSGYTF
>.|TRBJ1-1|.|TRBV19
TGTGCCACACTTCATGGGCCAAGTAACACTGAAGCTTTCTTT
CATLHGPSNTEAFF
>.|TRBJ2-3|TRBD2|TRBV13
TGTGCCAGCAGCGCGACTAGCGGGTCTCCCACAGATACGCAGTATTTT
CASSATSGSPTDTQYF
>.|TRBJ2-3|TRBD1|TRBV5-4
TGTGCCAGCAGCTTGAGGCAGGGGGGCACAGATACGCAGTATTTT
CASSLRQGGTDTQYF
>.|TRBJ2-5|TRBD2|TRBV5-1
TGCGCCAGCACGGGACTAGCGGGATCCCAAGAGACCCAGTACTTC
CASTGLAGSQETQYF
>few|TRBJ1-5|.|TRBV3-1/TRBV3-2
TGTGCCAGCAGCCAAGGGCGGAGTAGCAATCAGCCCCAGCATTTT
CASSQGRSSNQPQHF
>few|TRBJ2-2|.|TRBV5-6
TGTGCCAGCAGCTTTATGAACACCGGGGAGCTGTTTTTT
CASSFMNTGELFF
>.|TRBJ2-5|TRBD1|TRBV28
TGTGCCAGCAGTGGCGGACAGGGGAACACTAAAACCCAGTACTTC
CASSGGQGNTKTQYF
>few|TRBJ1-2|TRBD1|TRBV7-9
TGTGCCAGCAGCTCGGGACAGGGGCGCTATGGCTACACCTTC
CASSSGQGRYGYTF
>.|TRBJ1-5|TRBD1|TRBV15
TGTGCCACCAGCAGAGCGACAGGGGGCTCGGGGCAGCCCCAGCATTTT
CATSRATGGSGQPQHF
>.|TRBJ1-1|.|TRBV4-1
TGCGCCAGCAGCCACGACACATACTCGGCTTTCTTT
CASSHDTYSAFF
>.|TRBJ1-4|TRBD1|TRBV5-4
TGTGCCAGCAGCTTGGGCGGGACAGGGGGTGTTGCAACTAATGAAAAACTGTTTTTT
CASSLGGTGGVATNEKLFF
>.|TRBJ2-7|TRBD1|TRBV28
TGTGCCAGCAGTTCGGGACAGGGGGCAGGATTCTACGAGCAGTACTTC
CASSSGQGAGFYEQYF
>.|TRBJ1-2|TRBD1|TRBV15
TGTGCCACCAGCAGACTACATGGACAGGCGTATGGCTACACCTTC
CATSRLHGQAYGYTF
>.|TRBJ2-7|.|TRBV19
TGTGCCAGTAGTATAGAGGCCTCCTACGAGCAGTACTTC
CASSIEASYEQYF
>.|TRBJ1-6|.|TRBV6-1
TGTGCCAGCAGTGAAAGTTCGGTTGCCAATTCACCCCTCCACTTT
CASSESSVANSPLHF
>.|TRBJ1-4|TRBD1|TRBV3-1/TRBV3-2
TGTGCCAGCAGGAGACAGGGCTCTAATGAAAAACTGTTTTTT
CASRRQGSNEKLFF
>.|TRBJ2-1|.|TRBV10-3
TGTGCCAGCCGGGGATTCTGGGAGCAGTTCTTC
CASRGFWEQFF
>.|TRBJ1-2|.|TRBV30
TGTGCCTGGACCAGACAGTCGGGCGGCTACACCTTC
CAWTRQSGGYTF
>.|TRBJ1-2|TRBD1|TRBV11-2
TGTGCCAGCAGCCCCATAGGACAGGGGGCATACTATGGCTACACCTTC
CASSPIGQGAYYGYTF
>.|TRBJ2-3|.|TRBV5-4
TGTGCCAGCAGCCTTGACAGAAGCACAGATACGCAGTATTTT
CASSLDRSTDTQYF
>.|TRBJ2-5|.|TRBV6-5
TGTGCCAGCGGCGAGGTCGGCGCGGAGACCCAGTACTTC
CASGEVGAETQYF
>.|TRBJ1-2|.|TRBV19
TGTGCCAGTAGGCCCGACACTTCTGATGGCTACACCTTC
CASRPDTSDGYTF
>.|TRBJ2-2|.|TRBV2
TGTGCCAGCATTAAGGGGACCGGGGAGCTGTTTTTT
CASIKGTGELFF
>.|TRBJ1-2|.|TRBV19
TGTGCCAGCCGTGGGGGGAATCACTATGGCTACACCTTC
CASRGGNHYGYTF
>.|TRBJ2-1|TRBD2|TRBV7-3
TGTGCCAGCAGCTTACTAGGCGGGGGGTTTTACAATGAGCAGTTCTTC
CASSLLGGGFYNEQFF
>.|TRBJ1-1|.|TRBV29-1
TGCAGCGTGGGGAGGGGTAGCACTGAAGCTTTCTTT
CSVGRGSTEAFF
>.|TRBJ1-2|.|TRBV5-1
TGCGCCAGCAGCTTAATAGCAGGGCAGGGAAGTGGTGGCTACACCTTC
CASSLIAGQGSGGYTF
>.|TRBJ2-3|TRBD2|TRBV9
TGTGCCAGCAGCGCCGGCGGGGGGTGGGCGGATACGCAGTATTTT
CASSAGGGWADTQYF
>.|TRBJ1-2|.|TRBV10-3
TGTGCCATCAGTGACCGACAAGCTGACTATGGCTACACCTTC
CAISDRQADYGYTF
>.|TRBJ1-5|.|TRBV19
TGTGCCAGTAGTATTACGGAGCTAAATCAGCCCCAGCATTTT
CASSITELNQPQHF